This entry describes one T cell receptor beta chain. The antigen is unknown. Repertoires were generated with immunoSEQ multiplex PCR, while TCRdb's copy carries only in-frame clones and drops some. The table lists 100,000 or so clones, more than 85% of them singletons, with around 0.17% in the top ten. The CDR3 covers 11 residues. Germline V gives CDR1 MNHNY, CDR2 SVGAGI (reference sequence). V was cut by 0 bases and J by 9 bases, with 6 bases left in between. This record comes from a study of graft-versus-host responses after intestinal transplantation. Background on the study: Tacrolimus plus steroids were given to all recipients for roughly three years, preceded by anti-thymocyte globulin induction. Whole-study findings and limits: Some GvH clones were seen earlier in gut or blood, suggesting intestinal origin.

The rearrangement joins TRBV6-6 to TRBJ2-7; D gene uncertain. The material was unstimulated CD4+ T cells sorted from spleen or lymph node cells, obtained before intestinal transplant. This clonotype was sampled from a human donor who received an intestinal transplant. The CDR3 DNA reads as TGTGCCAGCAGTTACTCAAGACTGCAGTACTTC. It specifies CASSYSRLQYF.